Presented here are 20 T cell receptor beta chains from one specimen sequenced in a study of T cells after yellow fever vaccination. TCRdb reprocessed the 5' RACE reads with MiXCR, giving one entry per CDR3 protein. The table has 310,000 or so distinct CDR3 sequences, 3% to 4.5% seen once. The sample here was PBMCs, taken on the day of the yellow fever booster vaccination. These receptors all stem from a man aged 18 to 35 who received the YFV17D yellow fever vaccine.

Only a few counts were recorded for this clonotype. The rearrangement links TRBV7-9 to TRBJ1-1; D ambiguous. Trimming took 2 bases from V and 3 from J, leaving 10 bases between them. CDR1 SEHNR and CDR2 FQNEAQ come from the germline V gene (reference sequence). This CDR3 has 14 residues. The CDR3 is CASSLIEHHTEAFF. As DNA, the CDR3 is TGTGCCAGCAGCTTAATTGAACACCACACTGAAGCTTTCTTT.

This clonotype was observed many times. This sequence joins TRBV19 and TRBJ1-2; TRBD1 matches 7 bases. Losses at the gene ends were 11 bases for V and 3 bases for J; bases not matched to a gene: 12. Germline lookup yields CDR1 LNHDA and CDR2 SQIVND (reference sequence). This CDR3 is 14 amino acids long. This chain's CDR3 is CASSPGQTHYGYTF. The CDR3 DNA follows: TGTGCCTCCTCTCCGGGACAGACACACTATGGCTACACCTTC.

This clonotype occurred many times. This chain links TRBV20-1 with TRBJ1-4, with 8 bases matching TRBD1. CDR3 length: 13 residues. V dropped 3 bases and J dropped 5; count of bases not matched to a gene: 2. Looked up from germline, CDR1 is DFQATT and CDR2 is SNEGSKA (reference sequence). CDR3 nucleotide sequence: TGCAGTGCTAGGCGACAGGGGAATGAAAAACTGTTTTTT. Protein: CSARRQGNEKLFF.

The table lists this clonotype with a few counts. The CDR3 region is CASSPVRGTAPTPFF. CDR3 DNA sequence: TGTGCCAGCAGTCCGGTGCGTGGTACGGCCCCGACGCCTTTCTTT. The chain has TRBV6-2 or TRBV6-3 and TRBJ1-1; D not certain. This CDR3 region has 15 residues. The V end lost 5 bases, the J end lost 12 bases, and 25 bases lay between the germline ends. The V gene's germline CDR1 is MNHEY and CDR2 SVGEGT.

This clonotype appeared a few times. The gene calls are TRBV24-1 and TRBJ2-1; perhaps TRBD1 as D (6 bases). The germline gives CDR1 KGHDR, CDR2 SFDVKD. Trimming took 6 bases from V and 0 from J, leaving 8 bases between them. The CDR3 totals 14 residues. CDR3 DNA: TGTGCCACCAGTCAGGGGAGCTCCTACAATGAGCAGTTCTTC. It codes for CATSQGSSYNEQFF.

This clonotype was counted at least ten times. The rearrangement uses TRBV6-2 or TRBV6-3 and TRBJ2-1, with D possibly matching TRBD2 (6 bases). CDR3 size: 17 residues. Deletions cut 0 bases from V and 4 bases from J, with 16 bases between. Germline CDR1 MNHEY, CDR2 SVGEGT. The CDR3, as DNA: TGTGCCAGCAGTTACTCACTCGAGGCGGGGTATTACAATGAGCAGTTCTTC. As protein: CASSYSLEAGYYNEQFF.

This clonotype has ten or more counts. This chain links TRBV6-2 or TRBV6-3 with TRBJ2-2; D not certain. The CDR3 spans 11 residues. Germline CDR1 MNHEY, CDR2 SVGEGT. Trimming took 10 bases from V and 9 from J, leaving 12 bases between them. The CDR3 here is CATQTDRELFF. DNA for the CDR3: TGTGCCACCCAAACGGACCGGGAGCTGTTTTTT.

Ten or more counts support this clonotype. The chain is built from TRBV6-4 and TRBJ2-3; 12 bases are a match to TRBD1. The CDR3 totals 15 residues. V was clipped by 2 bases and J by 4 bases; unmatched bases: 1. Per the germline V gene, CDR1 is MRHNA and CDR2 is SNTAGT. The CDR3 here is CASSDGTGGADTQYF. The DNA of the CDR3 is TGTGCCAGCAGTGACGGGACAGGGGGCGCAGATACGCAGTATTTT.

This clonotype has ten or more counts. V is TRBV9 and J is TRBJ2-7; D call uncertain. CDR3 length: 13 residues. The V gene lost 2 bases and the J gene lost 2 bases, with 8 bases spanning the gap. Germline V gives CDR1 SGDLS, CDR2 YYNGEE. The chain's CDR3 is CASSVRDTYEQYF. The CDR3 DNA sequence: TGTGCCAGCAGCGTCCGTGATACCTACGAGCAGTACTTC.

The chain joins TRBV7-2 to TRBJ2-3; D is perhaps TRBD2 (6 bases). Germline loops: CDR1 SGHTA, CDR2 FQGNSA. Between the trimmed V and J ends, which lost 1 base and 2 bases, there was a span of 10 bases. CDR3 length: 15 amino acids. The DNA for the CDR3 is TGTGCCAGCAGCTTAGGGACGGGAGTCACAGATACGCAGTATTTT. Encoded protein: CASSLGTGVTDTQYF.

This clonotype was counted only a few times. The V gene is TRBV18, the J gene TRBJ2-5, with TRBD1 as a possible D gene (5 bases). The ends were cut back, 6 bases at V and 4 bases at J, with 12 bases in the middle. The CDR3 is 13 amino acids. Germline V gives CDR1 KGHSH, CDR2 LQKENI. CDR3 coding DNA: TGTGCCAGCTCCCCCGACAGAACAGAGACCCAGTACTTC. Translated, it gives CASSPDRTETQYF.

This clonotype was detected many times. The rearrangement uses TRBV4-1 and TRBJ1-5; no firm D call. This CDR3 has 16 residues. With 2 bases removed from V and 4 bases from J, the gap between germline ends came to 15 bases. The germline V gene has CDR1 MGHRA and CDR2 YSYEKL. The CDR3 DNA sequence: TGCGCCAGCAGCCAAAGGTTGACGGAGCCGAATCAGCCCCAGCATTTT. Protein: CASSQRLTEPNQPQHF.

The chain combines TRBV9 with TRBJ2-4; perhaps D is TRBD1 or TRBD2 (5 bases each). The V end lost 0 bases, the J end lost 7 bases, and 14 bases lay between the germline ends. CDR1 is SGDLS, CDR2 YYNGEE, per germline. The CDR3 runs to 15 residues. CDR3 sequence: CASSVEGRLRNIQYF. The CDR3, as DNA: TGTGCCAGCAGCGTAGAGGGACGGTTGCGGAACATTCAGTACTTC.

The rearrangement uses TRBV6-2 or TRBV6-3 and TRBJ2-2, with D possibly matching TRBD1 (5 bases). CDR1 MNHEY and CDR2 SVGEGT come from the germline V gene. This CDR3 has 15 residues. CDR3: CAAGRQGVGTGELFF. CDR3 DNA: TGTGCAGCCGGCAGGCAAGGGGTTGGTACCGGGGAGCTGTTTTTT.

This clonotype was picked up many times. The chain recombines TRBV7-9 with TRBJ2-4, with TRBD2 matching 8 bases. There are 19 residues in the CDR3. Trimming at V came to 4 bases and at J to 0 bases, leaving 14 bases not matched to a gene. From germline, CDR1 is SEHNR and CDR2 FQNEAQ (reference sequence). CDR3 nucleotide sequence: TGTGCCAGCAGCTCCAATAGGGAGGTAGCGGGGCGAGCCAAAAACATTCAGTACTTC. Its protein is CASSSNREVAGRAKNIQYF.

The table lists this clonotype with a few counts. The chain couples TRBV5-1 to TRBJ2-7; TRBD2 agrees at 7 bases. J was trimmed by 6 bases and V by 5 bases; bases with no gene match: 8. The CDR3 spans 13 residues. Germline lookup yields CDR1 SGHRS and CDR2 YFSETQ. The CDR3 DNA is TGCGCCAGCAGACTCACCCGCGGGAGCGAGCAGTACTTC. Its protein product is CASRLTRGSEQYF.

This clonotype showed up many times. This rearrangement joins TRBV7-9 to TRBJ1-1, with D hard to call. Trimming pared 6 bases from V and 2 bases from J, leaving 13 bases between. The V gene's germline CDR1 is SEHNR and CDR2 FQNEAQ (reference sequence). This CDR3 is built from 14 residues. Written as DNA, the CDR3 is TGTGCCAGCAGTGCCCGGCGGGTAAACACTGAAGCTTTCTTT. Translation gives CASSARRVNTEAFF.

This clonotype appeared a few times. The chain combines TRBV20-1 with TRBJ1-1; no firm D call. Germline CDR1 and CDR2: DFQATT and SNEGSKA (reference sequence). Deletions cut 6 bases from V and 0 bases from J, with 14 bases between. The CDR3 consists of 14 residues. The CDR3 nucleotides are TGCAGTGCCCCCCCAGGAGCCATGAACACTGAAGCTTTCTTT. This gives the protein CSAPPGAMNTEAFF.

This clonotype has more than one count but fewer than ten. The chain has TRBV4-2 and TRBJ2-1; D call uncertain. V gave up 4 bases and J gave up 0 bases, with 16 bases separating them. The germline gives CDR1 LGHNA, CDR2 YNFKEQ. The CDR3 runs 17 residues. Written as DNA, the CDR3 is TGTGCCAGCAGCCCAGAACCGGCGGCGAACTCCTACAATGAGCAGTTCTTC. The encoded protein is CASSPEPAANSYNEQFF.

In this sample, this clonotype turned up a few times. The J gene is TRBJ2-2, the V gene TRBV12-3 or TRBV12-4; perhaps D is TRBD1 or TRBD2 (6 bases each). Trimming pared 6 bases from V and 0 bases from J, leaving 11 bases between. The CDR3 is 15 amino acids. CDR3 nucleotide sequence: TGTGCCAGCAGAGGAGGGGGTTCGAACACCGGGGAGCTGTTTTTT. Amino acid sequence: CASRGGGSNTGELFF.